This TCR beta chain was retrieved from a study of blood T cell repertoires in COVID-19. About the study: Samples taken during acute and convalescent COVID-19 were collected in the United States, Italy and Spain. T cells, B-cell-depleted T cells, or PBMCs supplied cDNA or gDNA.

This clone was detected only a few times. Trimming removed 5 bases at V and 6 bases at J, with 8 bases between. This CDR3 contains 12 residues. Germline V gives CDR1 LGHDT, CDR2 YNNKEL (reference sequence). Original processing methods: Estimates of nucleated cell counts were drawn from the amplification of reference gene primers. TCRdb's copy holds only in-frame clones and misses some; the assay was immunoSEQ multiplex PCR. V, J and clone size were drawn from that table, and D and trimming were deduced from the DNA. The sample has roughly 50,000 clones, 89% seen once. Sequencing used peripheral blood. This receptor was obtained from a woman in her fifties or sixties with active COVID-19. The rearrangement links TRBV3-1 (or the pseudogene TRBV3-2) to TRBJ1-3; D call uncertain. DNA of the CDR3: TGTGCCAGCAGCTCCGACTCAAACACCATATATTTT. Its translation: CASSSDSNTIYF.